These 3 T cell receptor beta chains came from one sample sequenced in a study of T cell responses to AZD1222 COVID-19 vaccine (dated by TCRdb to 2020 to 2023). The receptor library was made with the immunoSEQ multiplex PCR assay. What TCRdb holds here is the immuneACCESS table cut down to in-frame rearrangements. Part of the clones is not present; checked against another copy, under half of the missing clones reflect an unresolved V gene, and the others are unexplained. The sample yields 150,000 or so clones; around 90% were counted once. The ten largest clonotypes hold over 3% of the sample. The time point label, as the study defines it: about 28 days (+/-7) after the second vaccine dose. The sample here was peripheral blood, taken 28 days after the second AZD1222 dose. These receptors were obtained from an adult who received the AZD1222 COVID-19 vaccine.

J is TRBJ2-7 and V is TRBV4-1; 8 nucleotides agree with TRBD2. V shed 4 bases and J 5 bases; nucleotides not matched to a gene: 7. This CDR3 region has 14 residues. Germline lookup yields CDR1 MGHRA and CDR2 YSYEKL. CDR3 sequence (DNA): TGCGCCAGCAGCCGAGGCGGGGGGTTGAACGAGCAGTACTTC. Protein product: CASSRGGGLNEQYF.

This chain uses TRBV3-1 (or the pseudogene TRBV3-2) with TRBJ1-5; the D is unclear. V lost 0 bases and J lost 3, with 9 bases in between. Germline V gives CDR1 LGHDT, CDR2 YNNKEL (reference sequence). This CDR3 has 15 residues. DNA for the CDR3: TGTGCCAGCAGCCAAGATGGCAGTATCAATCAGCCCCAGCATTTT. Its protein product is CASSQDGSINQPQHF.

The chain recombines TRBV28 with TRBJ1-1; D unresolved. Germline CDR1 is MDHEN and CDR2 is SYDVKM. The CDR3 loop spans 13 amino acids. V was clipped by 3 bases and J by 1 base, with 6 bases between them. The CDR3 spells CASSFNQNTEAFF. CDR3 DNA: TGTGCCAGCAGTTTTAACCAGAACACTGAAGCTTTCTTT.